This TCR beta chain came from a study of identical twins. This clonotype was counted at least ten times. No antigen is known for it. MiXCR, applied by TCRdb to the 5' RACE reads, yields one record per CDR3 protein. The sample consists of a few hundred thousand distinct CDR3 sequences, 9% to 10% of them appearing once. Study-wide results and limits: Out-of-frame alpha sequences common to twins were enriched for low generation probability. Within beta out-of-frame sequences, the excess sharing observed between twins was weaker.

V was pared by 2 bases and J by 12 bases, with 8 bases of the junction left unmatched. CDR3 size: 13 residues. Germline CDR1 is MNHNS and CDR2 is SASEGT. These data also featured in a second study, about yellow fever vaccine responses in identical twins.

The chain carries TRBV6-1 and TRBJ2-7; the match to TRBD1 covers 9 bases. Sequencing was performed on PBMCs. The source is a young woman in good health. This CDR3 is CASSELKGQGWYF. CDR3 bases: TGTGCCAGCAGTGAATTGAAGGGACAGGGATGGTACTTC.